Below are 11 T cell receptor beta chains sequenced from a single sample in a study of blood T cell repertoires in COVID-19. TCRdb keeps only in-frame clones here, not all; method: immunoSEQ multiplex PCR. The sample has about 140,000 clones, more than 60% seen once. The sample comprised peripheral blood. These receptors originate from a woman aged 55-70 years with acute or convalescent COVID-19.

The chain joins TRBV6-5 to TRBJ2-7, with D possibly matching TRBD1 (6 bases). The CDR3 length is 16 residues. Trimming removed 1 base at V and 4 bases at J, with 17 bases between. CDR1 and CDR2 (germline): MNHEY, SVGAGI. The CDR3 region is CASSYFQGTSFYEQYF. The CDR3 DNA sequence: TGTGCCAGCAGTTACTTTCAGGGGACAAGTTTTTACGAGCAGTACTTC.

This sequence joins TRBV10-1 and TRBJ2-7, with 8 nucleotides matching TRBD2. This CDR3 spans 13 amino acids. Germline loops: CDR1 WNHNN, CDR2 SYGVQD (reference sequence). After removal of 6 bases from V and 3 bases from J, the junction contained 4 bases not matched to a gene. CDR3 coding DNA: TGCGCCAGCAGAACGGGACTAGTCTACGAGCAGTACTTC. Amino acids: CASRTGLVYEQYF.

V is TRBV5-1 and J is TRBJ1-4; maybe TRBD1 (5 bases). V was cut by 6 bases and J by 1 base, with 16 bases left in between. Per the germline V gene, CDR1 is SGHRS and CDR2 is YFSETQ. The CDR3 is 16 amino acids. The CDR3 region has the DNA TGCGCCAGCACCCCGGGTCTGGGGCTAACTAATGAAAAACTGTTTTTT. Translation gives CASTPGLGLTNEKLFF.

This clone was found a few times. Other DNA variants within this sample encode the same CDR3. This chain connects TRBV4-1 to TRBJ2-7, with D perhaps matching TRBD1 (5 bases). This CDR3 is built from 13 residues. V lost 5 bases and J lost 5, with 13 bases in between. Germline V gene sequence: CDR1 MGHRA, CDR2 YSYEKL. CDR3 in DNA: TGCGCCAGCAGCTTGGGTAGGGGCAACGAGCAGTACTTC. It is translated as CASSLGRGNEQYF.

The chain joins TRBV14 to TRBJ2-5, with a tentative D call TRBD1 (6 bases). Trimming stripped 3 bases from V and 5 bases from J, with 16 bases between. The germline gives CDR1 SGHDN, CDR2 FVKESK. This CDR3 contains 15 residues. This chain's CDR3 is CASSQQGMGGETQYF. The CDR3, as DNA: TGTGCCAGCAGCCAGCAGGGGATGGGCGGGGAGACCCAGTACTTC.

This clone has just a few counts. This chain uses TRBV9 with TRBJ2-1, with 7 bases aligning to TRBD2. The trim removed 0 bases at V and 3 bases at J, leaving 15 bases unmatched. Germline V gene sequence: CDR1 SGDLS, CDR2 YYNGEE. This CDR3 has 19 amino acids. The CDR3 here is CASSVESGTTGTHYNEQFF. The CDR3 nucleotides are TGTGCCAGCAGCGTAGAATCAGGGACTACCGGGACTCACTACAATGAGCAGTTCTTC.

This chain uses TRBV3-1 (or the pseudogene TRBV3-2) with TRBJ1-1, with TRBD1 as a possible D gene (6 bases). V gave up 4 bases and J gave up 8 bases, with 11 bases separating them. Germline V gives CDR1 LGHDT, CDR2 YNNKEL (reference sequence). This CDR3 region has 12 residues. The CDR3 DNA sequence: TGTGCCAGCAGCCCCCGGGACAAAGAAGCTTTCTTT. Residues: CASSPRDKEAFF.

This clone appeared a few times. This chain uses TRBV2 with TRBJ1-1; possible D gene TRBD1, 5 bases. V lost 0 bases and J 4 bases, leaving 12 bases between the germline ends. The CDR3 is 15 residues long. Germline V gene data show CDR1 as SNHLY and CDR2 as FYNNEI. The CDR3 sequence is CASSEATIRGTEAFF. DNA for the CDR3: TGTGCCAGCAGTGAAGCAACCATAAGGGGCACTGAAGCTTTCTTT.

The chain joins TRBV18 to TRBJ2-1; TRBD1 matches at 8 bases. CDR1 and CDR2 (germline): KGHSH, LQKENI. V gave up 3 bases and J gave up 4 bases; unmatched junction bases: 5. The CDR3 sequence is 15 residues long. The CDR3 nucleotides read TGTGCCAGCTCACCGAGACAGGGGCCTTACAATGAGCAGTTCTTC. This sequence encodes CASSPRQGPYNEQFF.

The genes are TRBV28 and TRBJ1-4; 9 bases match TRBD1. V was pared by 6 bases and J by 8 bases, with 10 bases of the junction left unmatched. The length of the CDR3 is 15 residues. Germline V gene sequence: CDR1 MDHEN, CDR2 SYDVKM. The CDR3, as DNA: TGTGCCAGCAGGGTCACAGGGGGCCGGGGGGAAAAACTGTTTTTT. Residues: CASRVTGGRGEKLFF.

V is TRBV6-1 and J is TRBJ1-5; tentative D call: TRBD1 (5 bases). This CDR3 contains 16 residues. CDR1 and CDR2 from the germline V gene are MNHNS and SASEGT. V was clipped by 1 base and J by 10 bases, with 20 bases between them. The CDR3 sequence: CASSEVGGTVMPPQHF. CDR3 in DNA: TGTGCCAGCAGTGAAGTAGGAGGGACGGTGATGCCTCCCCAGCATTTT.